Listed here are 28 T cell receptor beta chains from one sample, sequenced in a study of regulatory T cells in long-lasting Graves disease (dated by TCRdb to the early 2020s). This specimen's time point label, per the study, means: newly diagnosed GD, antithyroid drugs for less than 3 months. For both TCR sequencing and RNA sequencing, RNA was extracted from PBMCs using TRIzol. The library was prepared using multiplex PCR. These reads were obtained on an Illumina HiSeq 4000. iRepertoire HTBI primers and Arm-PCR amplification of CDR3 regions were used to construct TCR beta libraries. The public reads were reanalyzed by TCRdb: fastp trimming at Q25, MiXCR alignment, in-frame beta chains only. Entries are consolidated by CDR3 protein sequence, retaining the most common genes and DNA. For this sample the table gives 400,000 to 500,000 distinct CDR3 sequences, of which roughly 15% were detected only once. Of the sample, about a quarter is held by the ten largest clones.

These sequences were also reported in another study, on T cells in Graves' hyperthyroidism and ophthalmopathy.

The sample in question was peripheral blood mononuclear cells (PBMCs), obtained at new diagnosis, from a patient treated with antithyroid drugs. All receptors derive from a woman aged 18-35 years with Graves disease. Donor details come from another sample of the same person, matched by shared clones.

This chain joins TRBV19 and TRBJ2-7; a possible D gene is TRBD2 (5 bases). The CDR3 spans 14 residues. The V and J ends lost 3 bases and 2 bases respectively, with 11 bases between them. Germline V lookup: CDR1 LNHDA, CDR2 SQIVND (reference sequence). CDR3 in amino acids: CASSIWRFPYEQYF. CDR3 coding DNA: TGTGCCAGTAGTATTTGGAGGTTTCCCTACGAGCAGTACTTC.

The V call is TRBV6-1, the J call TRBJ2-1, with TRBD2 identical over 9 bases. Germline trimming cut 6 bases from V and 6 bases from J; bases unmatched to any gene: 18. This CDR3 has 18 residues. Germline V gene sequence: CDR1 MNHNS, CDR2 SASEGT. CDR3 sequence (DNA): TGTGCCAGCAGCGAGCAACCCCTTAGCGGGAGAATTGTCAATGAGCAGTTCTTC. Translated: CASSEQPLSGRIVNEQFF.

The chain recombines TRBV5-1 with TRBJ1-5; 12 positions agree with TRBD1. The germline CDR1 and CDR2 sequences are SGHRS and YFSETQ. The CDR3 runs to 15 residues. V lost 3 bases, J lost 7 bases, and 5 bases stayed unmatched. The CDR3 bases are TGCGCCAGCAGCTCGGGACAGGGGGCGGGACAGCCCCAGCATTTT. Translation: CASSSGQGAGQPQHF.

The chain has TRBV7-2 and TRBJ2-7; the D gene is possibly TRBD2 (7 bases). Germline lookup yields CDR1 SGHTA and CDR2 FQGNSA. This CDR3 contains 14 residues. V lost 6 bases and J 1 base, leaving 13 bases between the germline ends. Written as DNA, the CDR3 is TGTGCCAGCAGTCGGACAGCGGGATCCTACGAGCAGTACTTC. Its translation is CASSRTAGSYEQYF.

This clonotype was detected many times. The V gene is TRBV30, the J gene TRBJ2-1; 10 bases align to TRBD2. This CDR3 comprises 15 residues. Losses at the gene ends were 0 bases for V and 7 bases for J; bases not matched to a gene: 6. CDR1 is GTSNPN, CDR2 SVGIG, per germline (reference sequence). For the CDR3, the DNA is TGTGCCTGGAGTGTCCTAGCGGGAGTTCAAAATGAGCAGTTCTTC. Translation: CAWSVLAGVQNEQFF.

This clonotype was counted between two and nine times. This rearrangement joins TRBV6-1 to TRBJ2-7, with 10 bases aligning to TRBD2. Germline V gives CDR1 MNHNS, CDR2 SASEGT. The CDR3 consists of 14 residues. Trimming removed 6 bases from V and 2 bases from J; junction bases left unmatched: 4. The CDR3 bases are TGTGCCAGCAGGAGGACTAGCGGTCCCTACGAGCAGTACTTC. Encoded protein: CASRRTSGPYEQYF.

This clonotype came up many times. The V and J genes are TRBV4-1 and TRBJ1-4; 7 nucleotides align to TRBD1. With 1 base clipped from V and 7 bases from J, the junction kept 9 bases outside the gene matches. The CDR3 spans 16 residues. Germline V gene data show CDR1 as MGHRA and CDR2 as YSYEKL. The CDR3 bases are TGCGCCAGCAGCCAAGCGCACCGGACAGGAATTGAAAAACTGTTTTTT. Translation: CASSQAHRTGIEKLFF.

This clonotype was counted ten times or more. The chain employs TRBV27 and TRBJ2-1; TRBD2 matches 7 bases. The CDR3 consists of 17 residues. Per germline, CDR1 MNHEY and CDR2 SMNVEV (reference sequence). Trimming cost V 4 bases and J 7 bases; bases outside gene matches: 16. The CDR3 reads CASSSPGFGGGPNEQFF. CDR3 sequence (DNA): TGTGCCAGCAGTTCCCCTGGGTTTGGGGGAGGGCCGAATGAGCAGTTCTTC.

This clonotype has only a few counts. The V gene is TRBV6-5, the J gene TRBJ1-3; tentatively, D is TRBD1 (5 bases). The CDR3 extends over 16 amino acids. Germline V lookup: CDR1 MNHEY, CDR2 SVGAGI. Trimming left V 2 bases short and J 4 bases short, with 15 bases between. The CDR3 region is CASSYTSSGRGNTIYF. CDR3 DNA sequence: TGTGCCAGCAGTTACACCTCATCGGGACGGGGAAACACCATATATTTT.

This clonotype was counted only a few times. The genes are TRBV6-2 or TRBV6-3 and TRBJ2-2, with unresolved D. The CDR3 extends over 13 amino acids. Germline assignment: CDR1 MNHEY and CDR2 SVGEGT. V lost 7 bases, J lost 2 bases, and 8 bases lay in between. The CDR3 DNA reads TGTGCCAGCAAGGACGTAAACACCGGGGAGCTGTTTTTT. Translating it yields CASKDVNTGELFF.

This clonotype came up once. The CDR3 loop reads CASSVTGTRTPNEQFF. The CDR3 DNA sequence: TGTGCCAGCAGTGTGACCGGGACTAGAACCCCCAATGAGCAGTTCTTC. The chain combines TRBV28 with TRBJ2-1; 8 bases match TRBD2. Germline assignment: CDR1 MDHEN and CDR2 SYDVKM. This CDR3 has 16 residues. V gave up 5 bases and J gave up 6 bases; unmatched junction bases: 12.

This clonotype was observed many times. The V gene is TRBV15, the J gene TRBJ2-5; D is unresolved. The germline V gene encodes CDR1 LNHNV and CDR2 YYDKDF (reference sequence). The CDR3 contains 13 residues. With 0 bases removed from V and 3 bases from J, the gap between germline ends came to 5 bases. The CDR3 sequence: CATSRDYKETQYF. The CDR3 bases are TGTGCCACCAGCAGAGATTATAAAGAGACCCAGTACTTC.

This clonotype appeared a few times. This sequence joins TRBV20-1 and TRBJ1-1, with D unresolved. This CDR3 has 14 amino acids. Germline CDR1 reads DFQATT; CDR2 reads SNEGSKA (reference sequence). The ends were cut back, 5 bases at V and 2 bases at J, with 15 bases in the middle. Here the CDR3 DNA reads TGCAGTGCTCCCCCTAAGAATGAAAACACTGAAGCTTTCTTT. Amino acid sequence: CSAPPKNENTEAFF.

There are a few counts of this clonotype. The chain links TRBV30 to TRBJ2-1, with 8 positions matching TRBD2. CDR3 size: 14 residues. V was pared by 4 bases and J by 5 bases, with 7 bases of the junction left unmatched. Looked up from germline, CDR1 is GTSNPN and CDR2 is SVGIG (reference sequence). DNA of the CDR3: TGTGCCTGGAACGGGGGGACTAGTGACAATGAGCAGTTCTTC. Translated: CAWNGGTSDNEQFF.

This clonotype showed up just a few times. V and J are TRBV28 and TRBJ1-4; weak D call: TRBD1 (6 bases). Germline CDR1 MDHEN, CDR2 SYDVKM. This CDR3 is built from 13 residues. V gave up 5 bases and J gave up 16 bases, with 20 bases separating them. The CDR3 loop reads CASSPPGTKKSFF. The CDR3 bases are TGTGCCAGCAGTCCCCCTGGGACAAAAAAGTCGTTTTTT. The full variable domain, its missing parts supplied by reference TRBV28 and TRBJ1-4, is DVKVTQSSRYLVKRTGEKVFLECVQDMDHENMFWYRQDPGLGLRLIYFSYDVKMKEKGDIPEGYSVSREKKERFSLILESASTNQTSMYLCASSPPGTKKSFFGSGTQLSVL.

This clonotype was found many times. This chain joins TRBV30 and TRBJ1-1; possible D gene TRBD1, 5 bases. The germline V and J ends were trimmed by 1 base and 9 bases, with 9 bases remaining between them. From germline, CDR1 is GTSNPN and CDR2 SVGIG (reference sequence). This CDR3 comprises 11 residues. The CDR3 loop reads CAWSEGRQAFF. In DNA form, the CDR3 reads TGTGCCTGGAGTGAGGGGCGACAAGCTTTCTTT.

This clonotype was seen many times. The chain's CDR3 is CASRPDRTTNEKLFF. CDR3 nucleotide sequence: TGTGCCAGCAGACCAGACAGGACAACTAATGAAAAACTGTTTTTT. The chain combines TRBV12-3 or TRBV12-4 with TRBJ1-4; the D gene is possibly TRBD1 (6 bases). Trimming took 6 bases from V and 0 from J, leaving 11 bases between them. The CDR3 length is 15 residues.

This clonotype came up a few times. One junction end does not reproduce the germline sequence, and a read error may be involved. The chain couples TRBV11-2 to TRBJ2-2; 8 bases are a match to TRBD2. There are 17 residues in the CDR3. From germline, CDR1 is SGHAT and CDR2 FQNNGV. The CDR3 DNA sequence: TGTACCAGCAGCTTAGCCGCGGGAGGAGGAATGAGCGGGGAGCTGTTTTTT. As protein: CTSSLAAGGGMSGELFF.

This clonotype has ten or more counts. The V gene is TRBV2, the J gene TRBJ2-7; 7 nucleotides align to TRBD1. Germline CDR1 and CDR2: SNHLY and FYNNEI. The CDR3 consists of 14 residues. Trimming cost V 5 bases and J 2 bases; bases outside gene matches: 6. The CDR3 sequence: CASSYGDRAYEQYF. The CDR3 bases are TGTGCCAGCAGTTACGGGGACAGAGCCTACGAGCAGTACTTC.

This clonotype has ten or more counts. The V gene is TRBV5-1, the J gene TRBJ2-3; no clear D gene. Germline values: CDR1 SGHRS, CDR2 YFSETQ. The germline V and J ends were trimmed by 1 base and 1 base, with 10 bases remaining between them. This CDR3 has 15 amino acids. CDR3 nucleotide sequence: TGCGCCAGCAGCTTGACTGGGTTTCGCACAGATACGCAGTATTTT. It translates to CASSLTGFRTDTQYF.

This clonotype was found once. A junction end diverges from the germline sequence, so it may reflect a read error. This sequence joins TRBV11-1 and TRBJ2-1; D ambiguous. The CDR3 is 14 amino acids. Germline assignment: CDR1 SGHAT and CDR2 FQDESV (reference sequence). Here the CDR3 DNA reads TGTGCCAGCAGCTTAGCAGTGAACGCTGGGCAGCAGTTCTTT. Translation: CASSLAVNAGQQFF.

This clonotype came up a few times. This chain connects TRBV6-1 to TRBJ1-5; D remains unclear. The CDR3 is made up of 17 amino acids. The germline V gene encodes CDR1 MNHNS and CDR2 SASEGT. Trimming stripped 2 bases from V and 4 bases from J, with 18 bases between. The DNA for the CDR3 is TGTGCCAGCAGTGAAATGGGGATGGGGATTGGGAATCAGCCCCAGCATTTT. It specifies CASSEMGMGIGNQPQHF.

This clonotype was seen at least ten times. The chain recombines TRBV7-2 with TRBJ2-5, with 7 nucleotides matching TRBD2. Germline V gene data show CDR1 as SGHTA and CDR2 as FQGNSA. CDR3 length: 15 amino acids. V was pared by 2 bases and J by 0 bases, with 3 bases of the junction left unmatched. CDR3 nucleotide sequence: TGTGCCAGCAGCTTAACAGCGGGATACCAAGAGACCCAGTACTTC. It codes for CASSLTAGYQETQYF.

This clonotype was seen at least ten times. The gene calls are TRBV12-3 or TRBV12-4 and TRBJ1-4; 7 bases match TRBD1. The CDR3 covers 14 residues. V was pared by 7 bases and J by 5 bases, with 7 bases of the junction left unmatched. The DNA of the CDR3 is TGTGCCAGCACCGGGGACAGCCGAAATGAAAAACTGTTTTTT. Protein product: CASTGDSRNEKLFF.

The V and J genes are TRBV30 and TRBJ1-3; D call uncertain. Trimming shortened V by 5 bases and J by 8 bases, and 10 bases separated the two germline ends. The CDR3 extends over 11 amino acids. CDR1 is GTSNPN, CDR2 SVGIG, per germline (reference sequence). In DNA form, the CDR3 reads TGTGCCTGGGGACCCTGGGACACCATATATTTT. The encoded protein is CAWGPWDTIYF.

This clonotype occurred a few times. The CDR3 coding sequence is TGTGCCAGTAGCTTCCGACGACTAATAGCGGGAGAATTAAAGTTTGGAGCCTACGAGCAGTACTTC. Its protein is CASSFRRLIAGELKFGAYEQYF. This chain uses TRBV19 with TRBJ2-7; 9 bases match TRBD2. The CDR3 totals 22 residues. Germline trimming cut 6 bases from V and 2 bases from J; bases unmatched to any gene: 29. The V gene's germline CDR1 is LNHDA and CDR2 SQIVND (reference sequence). Based on the CDR3 plus reference TRBV19 and TRBJ2-7, the full variable domain is DGGITQSPKYLFRKEGQNVTLSCEQNLNHDAMYWYRQDPGQGLRLIYYSQIVNDFQKGDIAEGYSVSREKKESFPLTVTSAQKNPTAFYLCASSFRRLIAGELKFGAYEQYFGPGTRLTVT.

This clonotype was picked up one time. This chain uses TRBV7-2 with TRBJ2-3; 13 bases match TRBD2. V shed 11 bases, J shed 5 bases, and the junction held 10 bases outside the gene matches. Germline lookup yields CDR1 SGHTA and CDR2 FQGNSA. This CDR3 has 15 residues. The CDR3 spells CAGSGTSGIVDTQYF. In DNA, the CDR3 is TGTGCCGGCTCCGGGACTAGCGGGATTGTAGATACGCAGTATTTT. The full variable domain, in which reference TRBV7-2 and TRBJ2-3 provide the parts outside the CDR3, is GAGVSQSPSNKVTEKGKDVELRCDPISGHTALYWYRQSLGQGLEFLIYFQGNSAPDKSGLPSDRFSAERTGGSVSTLTIQRTQQEDSAVYLCAGSGTSGIVDTQYFGPGTRLTVL.

This clonotype occurred a few times. CDR3 protein: CASSRNRGLQYF. CDR3 nucleotide sequence: TGTGCCAGCAGTCGAAACAGGGGGCTTCAGTACTTC. The chain recombines TRBV7-2 with TRBJ2-4, with 9 nucleotides matching TRBD1. In germline, CDR1 is SGHTA, CDR2 FQGNSA. The CDR3 covers 12 residues. J lost 11 bases, V lost 6 bases, and 5 bases had no gene match.